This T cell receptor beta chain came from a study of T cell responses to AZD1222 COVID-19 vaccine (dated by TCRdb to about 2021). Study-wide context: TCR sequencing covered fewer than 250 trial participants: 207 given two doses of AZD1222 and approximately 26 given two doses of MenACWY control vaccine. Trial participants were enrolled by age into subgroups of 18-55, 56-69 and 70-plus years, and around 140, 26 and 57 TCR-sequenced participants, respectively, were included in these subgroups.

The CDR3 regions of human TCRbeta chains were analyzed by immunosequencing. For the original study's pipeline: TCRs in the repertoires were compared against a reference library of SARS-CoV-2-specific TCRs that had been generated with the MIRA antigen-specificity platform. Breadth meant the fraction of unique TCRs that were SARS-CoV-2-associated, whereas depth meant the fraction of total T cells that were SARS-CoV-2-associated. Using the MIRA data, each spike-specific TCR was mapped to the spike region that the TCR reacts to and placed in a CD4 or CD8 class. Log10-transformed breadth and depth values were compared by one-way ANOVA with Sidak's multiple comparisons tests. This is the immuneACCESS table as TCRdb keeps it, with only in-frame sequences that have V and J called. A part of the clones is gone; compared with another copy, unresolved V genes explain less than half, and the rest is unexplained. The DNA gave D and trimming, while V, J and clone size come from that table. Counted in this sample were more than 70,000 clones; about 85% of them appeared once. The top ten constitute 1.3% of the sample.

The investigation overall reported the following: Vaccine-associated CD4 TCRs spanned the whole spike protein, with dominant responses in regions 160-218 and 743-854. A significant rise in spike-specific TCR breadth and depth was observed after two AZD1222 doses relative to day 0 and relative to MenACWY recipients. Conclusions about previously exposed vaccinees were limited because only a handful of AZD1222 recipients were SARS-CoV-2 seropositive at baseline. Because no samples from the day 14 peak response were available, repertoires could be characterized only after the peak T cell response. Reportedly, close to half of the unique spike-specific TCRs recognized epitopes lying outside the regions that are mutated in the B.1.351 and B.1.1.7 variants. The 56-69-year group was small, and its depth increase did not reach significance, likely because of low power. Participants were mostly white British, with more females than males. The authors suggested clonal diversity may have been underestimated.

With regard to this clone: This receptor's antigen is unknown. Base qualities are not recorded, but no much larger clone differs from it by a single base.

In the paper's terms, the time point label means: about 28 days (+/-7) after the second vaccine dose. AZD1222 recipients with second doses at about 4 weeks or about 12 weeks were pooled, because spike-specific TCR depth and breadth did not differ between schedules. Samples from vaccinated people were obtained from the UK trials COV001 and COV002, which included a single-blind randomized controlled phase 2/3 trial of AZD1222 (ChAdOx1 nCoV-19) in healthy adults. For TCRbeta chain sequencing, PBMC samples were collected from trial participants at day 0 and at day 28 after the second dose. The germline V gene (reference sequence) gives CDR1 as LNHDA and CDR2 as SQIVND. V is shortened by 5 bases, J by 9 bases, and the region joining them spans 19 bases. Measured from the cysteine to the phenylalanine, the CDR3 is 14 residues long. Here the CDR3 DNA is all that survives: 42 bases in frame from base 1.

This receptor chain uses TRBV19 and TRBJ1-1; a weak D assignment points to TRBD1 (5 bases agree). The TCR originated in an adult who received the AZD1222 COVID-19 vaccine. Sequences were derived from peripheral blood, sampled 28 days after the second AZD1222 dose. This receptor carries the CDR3 CASSDQGFAGQAFF. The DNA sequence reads TGTGCCAGTAGTGATCAGGGTTTCGCAGGACAAGCTTTCTTT. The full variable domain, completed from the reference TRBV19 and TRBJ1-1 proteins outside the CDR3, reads DGGITQSPKYLFRKEGQNVTLSCEQNLNHDAMYWYRQDPGQGLRLIYYSQIVNDFQKGDIAEGYSVSREKKESFPLTVTSAQKNPTAFYLCASSDQGFAGQAFFGQGTRLTVV.